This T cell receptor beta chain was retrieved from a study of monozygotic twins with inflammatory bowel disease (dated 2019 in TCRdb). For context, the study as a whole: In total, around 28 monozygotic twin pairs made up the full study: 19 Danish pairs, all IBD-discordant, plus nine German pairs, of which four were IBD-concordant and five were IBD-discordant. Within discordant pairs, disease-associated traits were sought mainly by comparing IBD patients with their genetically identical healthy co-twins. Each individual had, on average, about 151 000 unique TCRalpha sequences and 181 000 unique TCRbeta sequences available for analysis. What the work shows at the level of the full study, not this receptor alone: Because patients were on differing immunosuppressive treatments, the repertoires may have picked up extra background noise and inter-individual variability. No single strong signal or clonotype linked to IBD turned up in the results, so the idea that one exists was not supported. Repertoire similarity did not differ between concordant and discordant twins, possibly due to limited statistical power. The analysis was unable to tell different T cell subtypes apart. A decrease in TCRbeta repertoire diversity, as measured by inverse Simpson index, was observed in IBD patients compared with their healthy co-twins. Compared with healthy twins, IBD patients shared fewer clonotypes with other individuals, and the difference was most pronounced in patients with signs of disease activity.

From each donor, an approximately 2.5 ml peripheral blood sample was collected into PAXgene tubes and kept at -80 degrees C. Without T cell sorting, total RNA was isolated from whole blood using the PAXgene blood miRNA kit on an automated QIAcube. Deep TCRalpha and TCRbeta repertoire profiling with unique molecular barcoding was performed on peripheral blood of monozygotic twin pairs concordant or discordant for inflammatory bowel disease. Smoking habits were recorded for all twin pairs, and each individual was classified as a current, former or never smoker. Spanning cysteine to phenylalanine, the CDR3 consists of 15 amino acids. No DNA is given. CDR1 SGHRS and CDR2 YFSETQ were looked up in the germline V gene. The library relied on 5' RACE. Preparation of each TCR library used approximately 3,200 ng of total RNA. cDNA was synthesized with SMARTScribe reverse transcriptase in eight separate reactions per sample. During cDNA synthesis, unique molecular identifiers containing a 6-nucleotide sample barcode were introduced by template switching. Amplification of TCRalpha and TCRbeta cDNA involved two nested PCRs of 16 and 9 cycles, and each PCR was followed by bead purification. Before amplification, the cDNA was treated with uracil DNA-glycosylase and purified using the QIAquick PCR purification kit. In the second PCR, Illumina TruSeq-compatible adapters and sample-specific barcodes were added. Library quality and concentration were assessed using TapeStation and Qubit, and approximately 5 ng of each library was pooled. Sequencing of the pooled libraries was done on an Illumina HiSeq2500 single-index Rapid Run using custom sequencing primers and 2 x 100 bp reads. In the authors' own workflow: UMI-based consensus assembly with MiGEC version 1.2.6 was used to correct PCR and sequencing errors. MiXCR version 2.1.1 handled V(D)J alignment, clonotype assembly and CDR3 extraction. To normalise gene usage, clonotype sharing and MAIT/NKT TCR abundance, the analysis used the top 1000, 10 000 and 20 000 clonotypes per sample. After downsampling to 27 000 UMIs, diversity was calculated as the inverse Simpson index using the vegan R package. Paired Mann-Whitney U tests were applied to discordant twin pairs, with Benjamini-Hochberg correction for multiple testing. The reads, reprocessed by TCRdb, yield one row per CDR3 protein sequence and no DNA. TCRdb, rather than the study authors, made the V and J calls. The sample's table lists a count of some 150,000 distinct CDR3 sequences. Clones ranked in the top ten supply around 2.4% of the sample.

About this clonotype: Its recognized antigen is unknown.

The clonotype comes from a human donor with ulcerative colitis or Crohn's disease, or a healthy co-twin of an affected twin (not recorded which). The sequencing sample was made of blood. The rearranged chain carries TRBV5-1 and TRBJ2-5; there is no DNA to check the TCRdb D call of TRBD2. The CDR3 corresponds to CASSRPSGLKETQYF.